The T cell receptor beta chain described here comes from a study of blood T cell repertoires in COVID-19. At the level of the study: Whether acute or convalescent, the COVID-19 samples came from the United States, Italy and Spain. Sources were T cells, B-cell-depleted T cells, or PBMCs; the material itself was cDNA or gDNA.

This CDR3 is built from 14 residues. Germline lookup yields CDR1 GTSNPN and CDR2 SVGIG (reference sequence). Germline trimming cut 2 bases from V and 5 bases from J; bases unmatched to any gene: 4. In the authors' methods: Scientists estimated how many nucleated cells there were by amplifying reference gene primers. Only in-frame clones appear in the TCRdb table, and some are missing; sequencing was by immunoSEQ multiplex PCR. The DNA gave D and trimming, while V, J and clone size come from that table. The data contain about 200,000 clones, more than 75% of them singletons. Seattle participants joined during active infection and were tracked over time. This clone was recorded only once.

The sequenced sample was peripheral blood. The sequence was collected from a woman aged 60 to 75 with COVID-19, enrolled during active disease. The genes are TRBV30 and TRBJ1-5, with 9 bases aligning to TRBD1. The CDR3 sequence is CAWSPGQGYQPQHF. The DNA for the CDR3 is TGTGCCTGGAGTCCGGGACAGGGCTATCAGCCCCAGCATTTT.